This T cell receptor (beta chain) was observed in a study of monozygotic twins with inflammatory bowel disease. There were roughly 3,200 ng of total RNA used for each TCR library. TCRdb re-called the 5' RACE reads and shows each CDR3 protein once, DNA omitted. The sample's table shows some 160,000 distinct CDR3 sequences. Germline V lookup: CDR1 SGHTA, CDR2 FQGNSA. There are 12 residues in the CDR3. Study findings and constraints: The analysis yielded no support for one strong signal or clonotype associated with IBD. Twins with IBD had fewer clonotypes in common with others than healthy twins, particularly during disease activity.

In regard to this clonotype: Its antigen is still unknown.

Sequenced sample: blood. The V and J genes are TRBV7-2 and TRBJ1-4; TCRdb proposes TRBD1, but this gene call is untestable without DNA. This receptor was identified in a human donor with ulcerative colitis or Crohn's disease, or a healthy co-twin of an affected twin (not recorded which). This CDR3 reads CASTGINEKLFF.